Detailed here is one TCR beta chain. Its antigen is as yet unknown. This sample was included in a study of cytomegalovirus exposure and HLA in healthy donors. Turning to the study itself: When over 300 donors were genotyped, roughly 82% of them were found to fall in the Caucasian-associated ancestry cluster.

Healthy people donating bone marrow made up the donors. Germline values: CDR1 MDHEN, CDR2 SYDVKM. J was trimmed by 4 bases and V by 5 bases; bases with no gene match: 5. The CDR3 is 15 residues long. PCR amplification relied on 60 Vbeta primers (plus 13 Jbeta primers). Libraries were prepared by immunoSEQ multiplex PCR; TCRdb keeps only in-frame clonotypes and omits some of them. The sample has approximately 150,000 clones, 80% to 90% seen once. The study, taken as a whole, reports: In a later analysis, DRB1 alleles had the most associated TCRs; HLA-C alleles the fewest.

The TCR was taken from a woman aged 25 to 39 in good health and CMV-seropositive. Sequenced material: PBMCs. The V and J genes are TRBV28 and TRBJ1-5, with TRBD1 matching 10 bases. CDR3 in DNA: TGTGCCAGCAGTCCGGGACAGGGGTGGAATCAGCCCCAGCATTTT. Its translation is CASSPGQGWNQPQHF. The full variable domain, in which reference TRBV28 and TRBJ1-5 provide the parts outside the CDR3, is DVKVTQSSRYLVKRTGEKVFLECVQDMDHENMFWYRQDPGLGLRLIYFSYDVKMKEKGDIPEGYSVSREKKERFSLILESASTNQTSMYLCASSPGQGWNQPQHFGDGTRLSIL.